This T cell receptor beta chain was identified during a study of blood T cell repertoires in COVID-19. Study-level information: Italy, Spain and the United States were the sources of the convalescent and acute COVID-19 samples. PBMCs, B-cell-depleted T cells, or T cells were the source of the cDNA or gDNA that made up the material.

V gave up 2 bases and J gave up 2 bases, with 15 bases separating them. The CDR3 runs to 16 residues. Germline CDR1 SNHLY, CDR2 FYNNEI. This clone was found a few times. TCRdb's copy holds only in-frame clones and misses some; the assay was immunoSEQ multiplex PCR. This table has roughly 250,000 clones, roughly 84% appearing once. The V gene is TRBV2, the J gene TRBJ1-1; D unresolved. The specimen was peripheral blood. The source of this sequence is a person between 65 and 79 years old with COVID-19, enrolled during active disease. In DNA form, the CDR3 reads TGTGCCAGCAGTGAAAGTTTGAGCAGACTTAACACTGAAGCTTTCTTT. Translation: CASSESLSRLNTEAFF.